This paragraph reports one T cell receptor (beta chain). Its matching antigen is unknown. CDR1 and CDR2 from the germline V gene are MNHEY and SMNVEV (reference sequence). V lost 5 bases, J lost 0 bases, and 14 bases lay in between. This CDR3 has 16 residues. The sample comes from a study of cytomegalovirus exposure and HLA in healthy donors. Study-wide results and caveats: Donor immune exposure was known only as CMV serostatus.

Primers: 60 Vbeta forward and 13 Jbeta reverse. Clones were read by immunoSEQ multiplex PCR, and TCRdb kept only the in-frame ones, dropping some. Of around 98,000 clones detected, roughly 70% appear once; the ten largest clones hold 2% to 2.5%. The chain combines TRBV27 with TRBJ2-1; D is unclear. The sequenced sample consisted of PBMCs. This clonotype originated in a man aged 50 or older in good health and CMV-seronegative. The chain's CDR3 is CASSLSPAASYNEQFF. DNA for the CDR3: TGTGCCAGCAGTCTCTCCCCCGCGGCCTCCTACAATGAGCAGTTCTTC.